The 20 T cell receptor beta chains below come from one sample, sequenced in a study of identical twins (dated by TCRdb to 2016 to 2018). The library relied on 5' RACE. The sample was run on an Illumina HiSeq 2000. TCRdb ran its own pipeline on the public reads, namely fastp trimming at Q25 and MiXCR clone calling, and kept in-frame beta chains. When rows share a CDR3 protein, they turn into one entry using the most common DNA and genes. This sample holds about 730,000 distinct CDR3 sequences; 21% were observed only once. Roughly 4% of the sample lies in the top ten. This sample also belongs to another study, concerning T cells expressing NK-cell markers.

Sequences were obtained from PBMCs. The receptors derive from a young woman in good health.

V gene TRBV15 combines with J gene TRBJ2-2; possible D gene TRBD1, 5 bases. From germline, CDR1 is LNHNV and CDR2 YYDKDF (reference sequence). The CDR3 sequence is 18 residues long. Trimming removed 0 bases from V and 1 base from J, with 15 bases in between. CDR3 coding DNA: TGTGCCACCAGCAGAGATGAGGCCAAGGGGTGGAACACCGGGGAGCTGTTTTTT. Translating it yields CATSRDEAKGWNTGELFF.

This clonotype appeared a few times. J is TRBJ2-3 and V is TRBV7-2, with 7 bases aligning to TRBD1. This CDR3 has 12 residues. Germline V gene data show CDR1 as SGHTA and CDR2 as FQGNSA. Unmatched junction bases numbered 4, after V lost 4 bases and J lost 9 bases. The CDR3 loop is CASSWDSPTQYF. CDR3 nucleotide sequence: TGTGCCAGCAGCTGGGACAGTCCCACGCAGTATTTT.

CDR3 residues: CAIKGGTYEQYF. CDR3 nucleotide sequence: TGTGCCATCAAGGGCGGCACCTACGAGCAGTACTTC. V usage is TRBV10-3 and J usage is TRBJ2-7; D gene ambiguous. The V gene's germline CDR1 is ENHRY and CDR2 SYGVKD. The CDR3 length is 12 residues. Trimming removed 7 bases from V and 2 bases from J, with 9 bases in between.

The sample holds a few counts of this clonotype. This sequence joins TRBV7-9 and TRBJ2-5; 8 nucleotides match TRBD1. From germline, CDR1 is SEHNR and CDR2 FQNEAQ (reference sequence). The CDR3 has 14 amino acids. J lost 1 base, V lost 6 bases, and 4 bases had no gene match. The CDR3 here is CASSWTGIQETQYF. The CDR3 nucleotides read TGTGCCAGCAGTTGGACAGGGATCCAAGAGACCCAGTACTTC. Based on the CDR3 plus reference TRBV7-9 and TRBJ2-5, the full variable domain is DTGVSQNPRHKITKRGQNVTFRCDPISEHNRLYWYRQTLGQGPEFLTYFQNEAQLEKSRLLSDRFSAERPKGSFSTLEIQRTEQGDSAMYLCASSWTGIQETQYFGPGTRLLVL.

The chain has TRBV7-9 and TRBJ1-5, with 10 nucleotides matching TRBD1. Germline V gene sequence: CDR1 SEHNR, CDR2 FQNEAQ (reference sequence). This CDR3 has 16 residues. The trim removed 5 bases at V and 7 bases at J, leaving 11 bases unmatched. The CDR3 DNA reads TGTGCCAGCAGCGCCTTAACCGGGACAGGGGACCAGCCCCAGCATTTT. It encodes CASSALTGTGDQPQHF.

The CDR3 is CASSRRLAGKETQYF. The CDR3 DNA reads TGTGCCAGCAGCCGCCGACTAGCGGGGAAAGAGACCCAGTACTTC. The gene calls are TRBV6-1 and TRBJ2-5, with 11 bases fitting TRBD2. With V trimmed by 6 bases and J by 3 bases, 6 bases remained unmatched. CDR1 MNHNS and CDR2 SASEGT come from the germline V gene. This CDR3 region has 15 residues.

The chain combines TRBV2 with TRBJ2-1; D possibly corresponds to TRBD2 (6 bases). The CDR3 has 17 residues. The V end lost 6 bases, the J end lost 1 base, and 19 bases lay between the germline ends. CDR1 and CDR2 (germline): SNHLY, FYNNEI. CDR3 in DNA: TGTGCCAGCAGGGACCCATGGCAGGGAGGTTCCTACAATGAGCAGTTCTTC. As protein: CASRDPWQGGSYNEQFF.

V and J are TRBV29-1 and TRBJ2-7; 8 positions agree with TRBD1. The germline CDR1 and CDR2 sequences are SQVTM and ANQGSEA. The CDR3 has 14 residues. The ends lost 7 bases at V and 4 bases at J; junction bases unmatched: 12. In nucleotides, the CDR3 is TGCAGCGCTGGAAGGACAGGGAGTCAGTACGAGCAGTACTTC. It is translated as CSAGRTGSQYEQYF.

This clonotype was detected only a few times. CDR3 in DNA: TGCAGCGTCCAAGAATTAGGGGCGAAGCAGCGGGAGCAGTTCTTC. Encoded protein: CSVQELGAKQREQFF. This chain joins TRBV29-1 and TRBJ2-1; the D call may be TRBD1 or TRBD2 (5 bases each). The CDR3 covers 15 residues. V was shortened by 6 bases and J by 10 bases, with 25 bases between the two germline ends. Per germline, CDR1 SQVTM and CDR2 ANQGSEA.

The chain links TRBV20-1 to TRBJ2-1, with 8 bases matching TRBD1. V trimming: 3 bases; J trimming: 9 bases; junction bases outside the gene matches: 4. The germline V gene encodes CDR1 DFQATT and CDR2 SNEGSKA (reference sequence). The CDR3 runs 12 residues. CDR3 protein: CSARAGGSEQFF. DNA of the CDR3: TGCAGTGCTAGGGCAGGGGGCAGTGAGCAGTTCTTC.

This clonotype occurred many times. V is TRBV7-2 and J is TRBJ1-5, with D possibly matching TRBD1 (5 bases). CDR1 and CDR2 (germline): SGHTA, FQGNSA. Trimming stripped 5 bases from V and 9 bases from J, with 14 bases between. CDR3 length equals 13 residues. Written as DNA, the CDR3 is TGTGCCAGCAGCCAGGGCGGGGAGCCGCCCCAGCATTTT. Protein: CASSQGGEPPQHF.

The rearrangement uses TRBV6-5 and TRBJ2-1, with TRBD1 matching 8 bases. The CDR3 is made up of 15 amino acids. Germline loops: CDR1 MNHEY, CDR2 SVGAGI. The V and J ends lost 7 bases and 8 bases, in that order; junction bases with no gene match: 13. The CDR3 DNA sequence: TGTGCCAGCATACTCCGAGGACAGGGATGGGATGAGCAGTTCTTC. Translation: CASILRGQGWDEQFF.

The J gene is TRBJ2-3, the V gene TRBV12-3 or TRBV12-4; 7 positions match TRBD1. Trimming at V came to 4 bases and at J to 2 bases, leaving 6 bases not matched to a gene. The CDR3 loop spans 15 amino acids. CDR3 bases: TGTGCCAGCAGTTCTGGGACAGACTTCACAGATACGCAGTATTTT. It codes for CASSSGTDFTDTQYF.

This rearrangement joins TRBV5-6 to TRBJ2-3, with 16 positions matching TRBD2. The CDR3 is 20 residues long. Trimming cost V 4 bases and J 1 base; bases outside gene matches: 12. CDR1 and CDR2 from the germline V gene are SGHDT and YYEEEE. The CDR3 sequence: CASSPKAGLAGGPRTDTQYF. The CDR3 bases are TGTGCCAGCAGCCCAAAGGCGGGACTAGCGGGAGGGCCCCGCACAGATACGCAGTATTTT.

The chain has TRBV4-3 and TRBJ2-3; TRBD2 matches at 7 bases. The CDR3 extends over 16 amino acids. V shed 0 bases, J shed 4 bases, and the junction held 7 bases outside the gene matches. Germline-derived CDR1 and CDR2 are LGHNA and YSLEER. CDR3 bases: TGCGCCAGCAGCCAAGATCCCGCAAGCGGGGCAGATACGCAGTATTTT. It is translated as CASSQDPASGADTQYF.

This rearrangement joins TRBV7-8 to TRBJ2-1, with TRBD2 matching 9 bases. The germline V gene encodes CDR1 SGHVS and CDR2 FQNEAQ. Trimming at V came to 3 bases and at J to 2 bases, leaving 5 bases not matched to a gene. This CDR3 has 16 amino acids. The DNA for the CDR3 is TGTGCCAGCAGCTTCCCGCGGGGGGGTACCTACAATGAGCAGTTCTTC. Protein: CASSFPRGGTYNEQFF. Drawing the rest from reference TRBV7-8 and TRBJ2-1, the complete variable domain is GAGVSQSPRYKVAKRGQDVALRCDPISGHVSLFWYQQALGQGPEFLTYFQNEAQLDKSGLPSDRFFAERPEGSVSTLKIQRTQQEDSAVYLCASSFPRGGTYNEQFFGPGTRLTVL.

The chain links TRBV5-1 to TRBJ2-1; TRBD2 matches at 12 bases. CDR3 length: 15 amino acids. V lost 5 bases, J lost 8 bases, and 8 bases stayed unmatched. Germline lookup yields CDR1 SGHRS and CDR2 YFSETQ. CDR3 bases: TGCGCCAGCAGTACCAGACTAGCGGGAGACTATGAGCAGTTCTTC. Translating it yields CASSTRLAGDYEQFF.

This chain joins TRBV7-2 and TRBJ2-2, with D uncertain. The CDR3 spans 15 residues. In germline, CDR1 is SGHTA, CDR2 FQGNSA. The V and J ends lost 2 bases and 3 bases respectively, with 10 bases between them. In DNA form, the CDR3 reads TGTGCCAGCAGCTTAATCGCGCCCCACACCGGGGAGCTGTTTTTT. This translates into CASSLIAPHTGELFF. The variable domain in full, with the rest retrieved from reference TRBV7-2 and TRBJ2-2, is GAGVSQSPSNKVTEKGKDVELRCDPISGHTALYWYRQSLGQGLEFLIYFQGNSAPDKSGLPSDRFSAERTGGSVSTLTIQRTQQEDSAVYLCASSLIAPHTGELFFGEGSRLTVL.

The CDR3, as DNA: TGCGCCAGCAGAATGGACAGGGAGGCTGAAGCTTTCTTT. Protein: CASRMDREAEAFF. The chain has TRBV5-1 and TRBJ1-1; 8 bases map to TRBD1. In germline, CDR1 is SGHRS, CDR2 YFSETQ. This CDR3 comprises 13 residues. Trimming at V came to 5 bases and at J to 6 bases, leaving 6 bases not matched to a gene.

This sequence joins TRBV7-9 and TRBJ2-7; 8 bases align to TRBD2. CDR3 size: 15 residues. The germline V gene has CDR1 SEHNR and CDR2 FQNEAQ (reference sequence). V lost 3 bases and J lost 5; bases outside the gene matches: 9. The chain's CDR3 is CASSFLSGRRNEQYF. For the CDR3, the DNA is TGTGCCAGCAGCTTCCTCAGCGGGAGACGGAACGAGCAGTACTTC.